These 7 T cell receptor beta chains were all obtained from the same sample, sequenced in a study of blood T cell repertoires in COVID-19. The repertoire was sequenced with immunoSEQ multiplex PCR; TCRdb's copy has only in-frame clones and lacks some. The top ten hold more than 9% of the sample, which has approximately 140,000 clones, 88% seen once. Sequenced: peripheral blood. These TCRs come from a man in his forties or fifties with active or convalescent COVID-19.

J is TRBJ2-4 and V is TRBV10-3; no clear D. The CDR3 totals 16 residues. Germline CDR1 reads ENHRY; CDR2 reads SYGVKD. Trimming left V 2 bases short and J 1 base short, with 12 bases between. CDR3 nucleotides: TGTGCCATCAGTGAGCCTACCTCGCGGGCCAAAAACATTCAGTACTTC. It encodes CAISEPTSRAKNIQYF.

The CDR3 spells CASLLQGNTEAFF. In DNA, the CDR3 is TGTGCCAGCTTACTACAGGGGAACACTGAAGCTTTCTTT. V is TRBV2 and J is TRBJ1-1; TRBD1 might be the D (6 bases). Germline V gives CDR1 SNHLY, CDR2 FYNNEI. The CDR3 is made up of 13 amino acids. With 8 bases removed from V and 1 base from J, the gap between germline ends came to 11 bases.

The gene calls are TRBV5-1 and TRBJ2-6, with D possibly being TRBD1 (6 bases). The ends were cut back, 2 bases at V and 0 bases at J, with 9 bases in the middle. CDR1 and CDR2 (germline): SGHRS, YFSETQ. The CDR3 spans 16 residues. CDR3 sequence (DNA): TGCGCCAGCAGCTTTACAGGGATCTCTGGGGCCAACGTCCTGACTTTC. Protein: CASSFTGISGANVLTF.

The CDR3: CAFGTEYQETQYF. The CDR3 region has the DNA TGTGCCTTCGGGACTGAGTACCAAGAGACCCAGTACTTC. The J gene is TRBJ2-5, the V gene TRBV30; D is possibly TRBD2 (6 bases). V was cut by 7 bases and J by 0 bases, with 12 bases left in between. The CDR3 runs 13 residues. Germline V gene sequence: CDR1 GTSNPN, CDR2 SVGIG (reference sequence).

The chain uses TRBV9 and TRBJ2-5; 7 nucleotides align to TRBD1. The CDR3 runs to 15 residues. Germline loops: CDR1 SGDLS, CDR2 YYNGEE. Trimming cost V 3 bases and J 5 bases; bases outside gene matches: 10. This CDR3 reads CASSGRDSRGETQYF. The CDR3 DNA reads as TGTGCCAGCAGCGGACGGGACAGCCGAGGGGAGACCCAGTACTTC.

This chain uses TRBV20-1 with TRBJ2-7, with D uncertain. The germline CDR1 and CDR2 sequences are DFQATT and SNEGSKA (reference sequence). This CDR3 has 10 amino acids. Trimming stripped 4 bases from V and 3 bases from J, with 4 bases between. The CDR3 spells CSATVYEQYF. For the CDR3, the DNA is TGCAGTGCTACGGTCTACGAGCAGTACTTC.

The chain employs TRBV5-1 and TRBJ2-1; TRBD1 is a possible D gene (5 bases). The V gene's germline CDR1 is SGHRS and CDR2 YFSETQ. Trimming stripped 4 bases from V and 1 base from J, with 9 bases between. The CDR3 is 14 amino acids. The chain's CDR3 is CASSPRTSYNEQFF. Here the CDR3 DNA reads TGCGCCAGCAGCCCCAGGACATCCTACAATGAGCAGTTCTTC.